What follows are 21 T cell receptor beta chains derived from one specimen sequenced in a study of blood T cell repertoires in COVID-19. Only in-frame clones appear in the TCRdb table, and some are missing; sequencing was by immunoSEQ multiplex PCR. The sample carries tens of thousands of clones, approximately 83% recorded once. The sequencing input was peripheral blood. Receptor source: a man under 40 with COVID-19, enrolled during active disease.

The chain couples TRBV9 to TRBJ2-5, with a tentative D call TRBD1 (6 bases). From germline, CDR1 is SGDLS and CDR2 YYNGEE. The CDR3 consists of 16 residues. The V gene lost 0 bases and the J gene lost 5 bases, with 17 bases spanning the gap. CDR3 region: CASSVVAGGGLETQYF. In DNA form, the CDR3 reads TGTGCCAGCAGCGTAGTTGCTGGGGGCGGGTTGGAGACCCAGTACTTC.

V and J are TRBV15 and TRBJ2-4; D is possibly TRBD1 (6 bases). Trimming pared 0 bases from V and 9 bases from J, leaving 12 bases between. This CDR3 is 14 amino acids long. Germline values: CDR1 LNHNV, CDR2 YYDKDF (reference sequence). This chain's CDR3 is CATSRDRGRGIQYF. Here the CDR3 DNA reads TGTGCCACCAGCAGAGATCGCGGCAGGGGCATTCAGTACTTC. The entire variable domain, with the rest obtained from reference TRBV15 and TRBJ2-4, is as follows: DAMVIQNPRYQVTQFGKPVTLSCSQTLNHNVMYWYQQKSSQAPKLLFHYYDKDFNNEADTPDNFQSRRPNTSFCFLDIRSPGLGDTAMYLCATSRDRGRGIQYFGAGTRLSVL.

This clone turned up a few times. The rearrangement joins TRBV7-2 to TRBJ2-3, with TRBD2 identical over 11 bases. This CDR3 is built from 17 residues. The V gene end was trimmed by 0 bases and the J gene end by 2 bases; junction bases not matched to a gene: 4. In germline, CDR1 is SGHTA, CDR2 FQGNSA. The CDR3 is CASSLAGLAVFTDTQYF. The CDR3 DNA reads TGTGCCAGCAGCTTAGCGGGACTAGCGGTCTTCACAGATACGCAGTATTTT.

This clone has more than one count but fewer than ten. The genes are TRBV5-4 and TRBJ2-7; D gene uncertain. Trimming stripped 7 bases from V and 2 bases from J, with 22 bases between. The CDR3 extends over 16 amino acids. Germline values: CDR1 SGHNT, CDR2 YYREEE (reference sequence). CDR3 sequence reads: CASAKVVAATTYEQYF. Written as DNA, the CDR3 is TGTGCCAGCGCCAAAGTCGTGGCAGCCACTACCTACGAGCAGTACTTC.

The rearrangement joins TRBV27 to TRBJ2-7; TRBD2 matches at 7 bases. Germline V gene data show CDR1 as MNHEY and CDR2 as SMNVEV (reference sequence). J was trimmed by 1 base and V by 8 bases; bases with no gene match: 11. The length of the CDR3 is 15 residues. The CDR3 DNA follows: TGTGCCAGCCAACAGTGGGAGGGGCCGTCCTACGAGCAGTACTTC. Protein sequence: CASQQWEGPSYEQYF.

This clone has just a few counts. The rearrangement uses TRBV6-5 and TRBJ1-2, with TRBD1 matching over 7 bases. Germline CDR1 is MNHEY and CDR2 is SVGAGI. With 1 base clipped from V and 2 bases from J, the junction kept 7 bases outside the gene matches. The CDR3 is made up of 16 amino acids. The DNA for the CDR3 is TGTGCCAGCAGTTACTTACCGGGACAGAGCAACTATGGCTACACCTTC. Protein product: CASSYLPGQSNYGYTF.

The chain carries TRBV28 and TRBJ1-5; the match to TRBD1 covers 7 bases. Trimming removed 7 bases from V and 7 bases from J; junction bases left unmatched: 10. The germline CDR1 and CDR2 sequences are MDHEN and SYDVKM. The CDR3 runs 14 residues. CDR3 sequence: CASNSAGGRQPQHF. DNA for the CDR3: TGTGCCAGCAATTCCGCAGGGGGGAGGCAGCCCCAGCATTTT. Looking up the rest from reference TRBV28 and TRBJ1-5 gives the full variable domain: DVKVTQSSRYLVKRTGEKVFLECVQDMDHENMFWYRQDPGLGLRLIYFSYDVKMKEKGDIPEGYSVSREKKERFSLILESASTNQTSMYLCASNSAGGRQPQHFGDGTRLSIL.

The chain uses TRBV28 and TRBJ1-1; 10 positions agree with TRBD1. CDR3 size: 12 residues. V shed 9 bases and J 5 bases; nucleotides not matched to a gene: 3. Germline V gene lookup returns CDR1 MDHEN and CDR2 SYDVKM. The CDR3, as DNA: TGTGCCAGTAGGGACAGGGGTACTGAAGCTTTCTTT. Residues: CASRDRGTEAFF.

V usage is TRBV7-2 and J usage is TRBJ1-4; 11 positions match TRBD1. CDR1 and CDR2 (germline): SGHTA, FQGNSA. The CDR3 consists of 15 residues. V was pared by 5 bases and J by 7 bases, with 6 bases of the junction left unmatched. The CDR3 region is CASSRRTGGGEKLFF. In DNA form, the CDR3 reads TGTGCCAGCAGCCGGCGGACAGGGGGCGGTGAAAAACTGTTTTTT.

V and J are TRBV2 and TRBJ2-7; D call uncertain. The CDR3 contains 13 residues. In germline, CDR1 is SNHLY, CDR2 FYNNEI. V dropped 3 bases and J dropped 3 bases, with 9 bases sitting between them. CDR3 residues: CASSDFSVYEQYF. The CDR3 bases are TGTGCCAGCAGTGATTTTTCGGTCTACGAGCAGTACTTC.

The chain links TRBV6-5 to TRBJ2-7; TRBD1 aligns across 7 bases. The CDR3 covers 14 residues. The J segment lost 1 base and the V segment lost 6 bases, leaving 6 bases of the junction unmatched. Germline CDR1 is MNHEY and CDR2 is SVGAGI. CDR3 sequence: CASSRYRGSYEQYF. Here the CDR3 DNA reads TGTGCCAGCAGCCGGTACAGGGGTTCCTACGAGCAGTACTTC.

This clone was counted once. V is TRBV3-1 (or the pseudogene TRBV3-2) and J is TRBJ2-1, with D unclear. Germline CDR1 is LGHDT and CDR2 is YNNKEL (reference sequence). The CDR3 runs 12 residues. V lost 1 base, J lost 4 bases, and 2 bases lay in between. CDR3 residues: CASSQAYNEQFF. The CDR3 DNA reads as TGTGCCAGCAGCCAAGCTTACAATGAGCAGTTCTTC.

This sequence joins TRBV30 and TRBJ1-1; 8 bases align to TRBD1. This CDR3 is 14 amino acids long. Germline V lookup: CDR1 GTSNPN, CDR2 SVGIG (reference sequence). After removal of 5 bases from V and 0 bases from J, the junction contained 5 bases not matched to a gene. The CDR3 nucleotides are TGTGCCTGGGGGGTGACAGGGGTGAACACTGAAGCTTTCTTT. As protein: CAWGVTGVNTEAFF.

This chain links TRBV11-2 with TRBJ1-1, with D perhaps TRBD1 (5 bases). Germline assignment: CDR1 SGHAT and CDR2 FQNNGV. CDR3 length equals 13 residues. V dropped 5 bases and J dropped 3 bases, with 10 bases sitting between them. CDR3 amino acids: CASSPRDYTEAFF. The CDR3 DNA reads TGTGCCAGCAGCCCCCGGGACTACACTGAAGCTTTCTTT.

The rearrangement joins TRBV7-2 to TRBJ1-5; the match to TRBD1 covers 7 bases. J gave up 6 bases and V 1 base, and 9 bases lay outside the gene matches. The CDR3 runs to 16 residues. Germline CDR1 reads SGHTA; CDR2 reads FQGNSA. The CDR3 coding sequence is TGTGCCAGCAGCTTAGACCTGACAGGGCTAAGTCAGCCCCAGCATTTT. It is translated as CASSLDLTGLSQPQHF. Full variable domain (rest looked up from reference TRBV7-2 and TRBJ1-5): GAGVSQSPSNKVTEKGKDVELRCDPISGHTALYWYRQSLGQGLEFLIYFQGNSAPDKSGLPSDRFSAERTGGSVSTLTIQRTQQEDSAVYLCASSLDLTGLSQPQHFGDGTRLSIL.

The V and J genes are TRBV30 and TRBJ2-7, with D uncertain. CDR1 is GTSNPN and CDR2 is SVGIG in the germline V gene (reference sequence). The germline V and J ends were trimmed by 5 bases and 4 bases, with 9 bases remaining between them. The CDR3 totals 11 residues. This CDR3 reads CAWSPLYEQYF. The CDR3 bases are TGTGCCTGGTCCCCCCTTTACGAGCAGTACTTC.

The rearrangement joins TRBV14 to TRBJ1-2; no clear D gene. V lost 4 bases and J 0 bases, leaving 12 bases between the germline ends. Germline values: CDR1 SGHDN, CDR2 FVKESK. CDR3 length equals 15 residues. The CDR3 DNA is TGTGCCAGCAGCCTCATAGGCGGATCTAACTATGGCTACACCTTC. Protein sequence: CASSLIGGSNYGYTF.

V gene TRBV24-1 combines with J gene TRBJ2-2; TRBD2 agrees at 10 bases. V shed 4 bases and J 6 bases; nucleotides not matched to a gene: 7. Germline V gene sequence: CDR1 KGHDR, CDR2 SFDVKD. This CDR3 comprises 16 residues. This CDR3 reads CATSDPTSGIAGELFF. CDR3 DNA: TGTGCCACCAGTGACCCTACTAGCGGGATAGCCGGGGAGCTGTTTTTT.

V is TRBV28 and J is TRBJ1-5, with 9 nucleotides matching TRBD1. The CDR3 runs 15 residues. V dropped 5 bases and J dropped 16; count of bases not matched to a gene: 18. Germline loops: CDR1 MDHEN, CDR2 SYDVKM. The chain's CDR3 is CASSTTSIDRGRRHF. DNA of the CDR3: TGTGCCAGCAGTACGACCTCGATAGACAGGGGGAGGAGACATTTT.

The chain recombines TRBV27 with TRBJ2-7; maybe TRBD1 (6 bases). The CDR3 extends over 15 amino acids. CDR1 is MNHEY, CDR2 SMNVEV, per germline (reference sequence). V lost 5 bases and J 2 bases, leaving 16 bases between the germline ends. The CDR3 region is CASSPPTGATYEQYF. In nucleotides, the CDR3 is TGTGCCAGCAGTCCGCCGACAGGTGCCACCTACGAGCAGTACTTC.

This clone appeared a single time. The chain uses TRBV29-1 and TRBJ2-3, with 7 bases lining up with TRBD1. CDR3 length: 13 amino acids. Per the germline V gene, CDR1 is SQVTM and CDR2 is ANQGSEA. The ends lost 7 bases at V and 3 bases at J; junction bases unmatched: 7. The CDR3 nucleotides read TGCAGCGGATTAAAGACAGGGACAGATACGCAGTATTTT. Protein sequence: CSGLKTGTDTQYF.